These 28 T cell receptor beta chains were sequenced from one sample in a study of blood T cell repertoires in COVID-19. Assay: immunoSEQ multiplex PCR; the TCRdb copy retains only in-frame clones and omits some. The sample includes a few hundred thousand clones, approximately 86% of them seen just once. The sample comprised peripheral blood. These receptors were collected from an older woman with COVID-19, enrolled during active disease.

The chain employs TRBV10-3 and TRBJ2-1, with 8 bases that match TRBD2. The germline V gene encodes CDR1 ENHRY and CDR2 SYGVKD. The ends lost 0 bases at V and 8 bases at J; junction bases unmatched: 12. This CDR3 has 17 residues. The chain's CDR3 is CAISESISGGGLDEQFF. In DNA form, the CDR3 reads TGTGCCATCAGTGAGTCGATATCGGGGGGGGGCCTGGATGAGCAGTTCTTC.

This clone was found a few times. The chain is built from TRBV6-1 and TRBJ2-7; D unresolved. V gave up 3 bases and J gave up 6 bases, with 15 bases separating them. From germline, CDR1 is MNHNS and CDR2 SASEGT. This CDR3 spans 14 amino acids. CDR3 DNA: TGTGCCAGCAGTGAGTGGCACAGAACGAGCGAGCAGTACTTC. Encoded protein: CASSEWHRTSEQYF.

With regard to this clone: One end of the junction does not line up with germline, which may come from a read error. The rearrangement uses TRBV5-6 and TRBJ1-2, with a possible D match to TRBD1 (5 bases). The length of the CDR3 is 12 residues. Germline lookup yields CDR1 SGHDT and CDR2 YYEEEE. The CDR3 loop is CASSSLGGSDLF. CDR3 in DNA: TGTGCCAGCAGCTCTCTCGGGGGGTCAGACCTCTTC.

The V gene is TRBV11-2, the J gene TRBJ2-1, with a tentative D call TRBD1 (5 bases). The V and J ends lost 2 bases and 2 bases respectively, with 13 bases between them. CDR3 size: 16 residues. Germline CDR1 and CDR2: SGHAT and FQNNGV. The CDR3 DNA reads TGTGCCAGCAGCTTACTGGTCGACAGCGCCTACAATGAGCAGTTCTTC. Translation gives CASSLLVDSAYNEQFF.

CDR3 sequence reads: CASRRGIDRGRLNYGYTF. The CDR3, as DNA: TGTGCCAGCAGGAGGGGGATTGACAGGGGGCGCCTAAACTATGGCTACACCTTC. The V and J genes are TRBV13 and TRBJ1-2, with TRBD1 matching over 10 bases. Per the germline V gene, CDR1 is PRHDT and CDR2 is FYEKMQ (reference sequence). The CDR3 runs 18 residues. V trimming: 6 bases; J trimming: 2 bases; junction bases outside the gene matches: 15. The full variable domain, in which reference TRBV13 and TRBJ1-2 provide the parts outside the CDR3, is AAGVIQSPRHLIKEKRETATLKCYPIPRHDTVYWYQQGPGQDPQFLISFYEKMQSDKGSIPDRFSAQQFSDYHSELNMSSLELGDSALYFCASRRGIDRGRLNYGYTFGSGTRLTVV.

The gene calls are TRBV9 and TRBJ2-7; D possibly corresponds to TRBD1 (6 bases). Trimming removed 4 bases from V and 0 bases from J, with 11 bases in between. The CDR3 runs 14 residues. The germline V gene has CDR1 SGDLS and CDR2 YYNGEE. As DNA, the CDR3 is TGTGCCAGCAGCCTCGGACAGAGCTCCTACGAGCAGTACTTC. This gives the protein CASSLGQSSYEQYF.

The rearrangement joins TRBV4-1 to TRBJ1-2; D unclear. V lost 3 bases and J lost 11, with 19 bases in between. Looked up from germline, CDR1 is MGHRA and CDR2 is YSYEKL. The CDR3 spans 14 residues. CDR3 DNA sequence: TGCGCCAGCAGCCAGATGCCGGGTTTCGAGTCTTACACCTTC. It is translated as CASSQMPGFESYTF.

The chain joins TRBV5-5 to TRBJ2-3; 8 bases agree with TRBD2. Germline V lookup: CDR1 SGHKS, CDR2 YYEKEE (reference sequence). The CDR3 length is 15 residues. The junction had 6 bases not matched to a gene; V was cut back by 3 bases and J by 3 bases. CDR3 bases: TGTGCCAGCAGCTCGCGGGGGGATTGGACAGATACGCAGTATTTT. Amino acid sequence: CASSSRGDWTDTQYF.

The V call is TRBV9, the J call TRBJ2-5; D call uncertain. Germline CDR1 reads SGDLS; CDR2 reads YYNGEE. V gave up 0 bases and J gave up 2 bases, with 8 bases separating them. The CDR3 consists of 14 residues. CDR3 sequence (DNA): TGTGCCAGCAGCGTAGGTGGCCGACAAGAGACCCAGTACTTC. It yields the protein CASSVGGRQETQYF.

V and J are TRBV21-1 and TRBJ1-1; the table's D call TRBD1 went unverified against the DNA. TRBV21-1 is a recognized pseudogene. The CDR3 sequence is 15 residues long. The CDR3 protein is CASSTGDRVDTEAFF. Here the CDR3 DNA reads TGTGCCAGCAGCACAGGGGACAGGGTGGACACTGAAGCTTTCTTT.

CDR3: CASSEQGSYGYTF. In DNA form, the CDR3 reads TGCGCCAGCAGTGAGCAGGGTTCCTATGGCTACACCTTC. The chain recombines TRBV10-2 with TRBJ1-2; a possible D gene is TRBD1 (5 bases). Germline CDR1 is WSHSY and CDR2 is SAAADI. This CDR3 is built from 13 residues. Trimming pared 2 bases from V and 4 bases from J, leaving 8 bases between.

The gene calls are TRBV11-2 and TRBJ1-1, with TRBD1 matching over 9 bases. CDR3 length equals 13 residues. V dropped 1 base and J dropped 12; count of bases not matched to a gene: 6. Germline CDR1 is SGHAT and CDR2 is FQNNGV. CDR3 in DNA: TGTGCCAGCAGCTTAGCTGGGACAGGGATTACTTTCTTT. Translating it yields CASSLAGTGITFF. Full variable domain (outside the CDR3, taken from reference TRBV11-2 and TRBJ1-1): EAGVAQSPRYKIIEKRQSVAFWCNPISGHATLYWYQQILGQGPKLLIQFQNNGVVDDSQLPKDRFSAERLKGVDSTLKIQPAKLEDSAVYLCASSLAGTGITFFGQGTRLTVV.

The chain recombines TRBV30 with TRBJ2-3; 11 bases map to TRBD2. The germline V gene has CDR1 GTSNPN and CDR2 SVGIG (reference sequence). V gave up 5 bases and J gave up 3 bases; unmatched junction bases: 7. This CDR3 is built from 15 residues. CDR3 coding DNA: TGTGCCTGGGGTTTTAGCGGGGGGGCAACAGATACGCAGTATTTT. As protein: CAWGFSGGATDTQYF.

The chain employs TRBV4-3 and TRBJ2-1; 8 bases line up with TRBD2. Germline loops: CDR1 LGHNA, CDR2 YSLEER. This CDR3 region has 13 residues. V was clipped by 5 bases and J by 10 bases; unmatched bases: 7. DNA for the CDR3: TGCGCCAGCAGCTCGGGAGGGCCTCGGGAGCAGTTCTTC. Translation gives CASSSGGPREQFF.

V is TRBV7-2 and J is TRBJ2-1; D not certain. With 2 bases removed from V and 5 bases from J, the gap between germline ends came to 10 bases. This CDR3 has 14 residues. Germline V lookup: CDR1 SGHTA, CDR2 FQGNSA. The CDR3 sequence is CASSLYPGNNEQFF. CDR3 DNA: TGTGCCAGCAGCTTATATCCAGGTAACAATGAGCAGTTCTTC.

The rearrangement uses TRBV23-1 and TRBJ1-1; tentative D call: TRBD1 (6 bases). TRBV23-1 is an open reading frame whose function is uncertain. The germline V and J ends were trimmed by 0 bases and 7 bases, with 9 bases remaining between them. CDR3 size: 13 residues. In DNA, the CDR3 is TGCGCCAGCAGTCAATCTGGACAGTTTGAAGCTTTCTTT. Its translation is CASSQSGQFEAFF.

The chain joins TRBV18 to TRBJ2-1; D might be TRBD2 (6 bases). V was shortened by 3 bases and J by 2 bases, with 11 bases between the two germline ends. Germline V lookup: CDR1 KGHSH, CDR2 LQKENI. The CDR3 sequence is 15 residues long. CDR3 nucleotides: TGTGCCAGCTCACCGGGGACTGGGACCTACAATGAGCAGTTCTTC. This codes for CASSPGTGTYNEQFF.

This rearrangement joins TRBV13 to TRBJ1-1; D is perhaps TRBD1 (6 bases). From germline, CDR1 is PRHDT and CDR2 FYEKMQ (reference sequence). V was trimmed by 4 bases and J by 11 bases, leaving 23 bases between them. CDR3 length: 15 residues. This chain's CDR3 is CASSSVDRILQWAFF. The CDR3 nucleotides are TGTGCCAGCAGCTCTGTCGACAGGATCCTCCAGTGGGCTTTCTTT. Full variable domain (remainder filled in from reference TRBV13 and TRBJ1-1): AAGVIQSPRHLIKEKRETATLKCYPIPRHDTVYWYQQGPGQDPQFLISFYEKMQSDKGSIPDRFSAQQFSDYHSELNMSSLELGDSALYFCASSSVDRILQWAFFGQGTRLTVV.

The CDR3: CASGNRGPYEQYF. CDR3 DNA sequence: TGTGCCAGCGGTAACAGGGGTCCCTACGAGCAGTACTTC. This chain links TRBV7-2 with TRBJ2-7, with 7 bases fitting TRBD1. CDR3 length equals 13 residues. The junction had 6 bases not matched to a gene; V was cut back by 8 bases and J by 2 bases. Germline assignment: CDR1 SGHTA and CDR2 FQGNSA. The variable domain in full, with the rest retrieved from reference TRBV7-2 and TRBJ2-7, is GAGVSQSPSNKVTEKGKDVELRCDPISGHTALYWYRQSLGQGLEFLIYFQGNSAPDKSGLPSDRFSAERTGGSVSTLTIQRTQQEDSAVYLCASGNRGPYEQYFGPGTRLTVT.

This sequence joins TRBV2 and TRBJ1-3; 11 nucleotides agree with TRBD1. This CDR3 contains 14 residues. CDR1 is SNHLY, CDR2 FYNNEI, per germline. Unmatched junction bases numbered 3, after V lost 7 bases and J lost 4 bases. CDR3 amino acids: CASKDRGPGNTIYF. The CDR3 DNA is TGTGCCAGCAAGGACAGGGGGCCGGGAAACACCATATATTTT.

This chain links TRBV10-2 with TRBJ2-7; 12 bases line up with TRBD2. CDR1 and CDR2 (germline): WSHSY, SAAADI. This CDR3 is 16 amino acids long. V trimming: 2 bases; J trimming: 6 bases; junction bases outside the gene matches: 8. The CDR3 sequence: CASSEPSTSGGREQYF. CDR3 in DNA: TGCGCCAGCAGTGAGCCCTCGACTAGCGGGGGTCGCGAGCAGTACTTC.

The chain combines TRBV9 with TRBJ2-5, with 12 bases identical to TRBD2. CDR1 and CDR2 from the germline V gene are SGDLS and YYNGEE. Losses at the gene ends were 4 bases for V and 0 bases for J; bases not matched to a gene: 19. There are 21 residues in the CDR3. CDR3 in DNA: TGTGCCAGCAGCACCAGATATATTGGACTAGCGGGGCCATTACACCAAGAGACCCAGTACTTC. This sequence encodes CASSTRYIGLAGPLHQETQYF.

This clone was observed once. CDR3 amino acids: CASSLARLAGGPQDTQYF. For the CDR3, the DNA is TGTGCCAGCAGCTTAGCGAGGCTAGCGGGGGGGCCCCAAGATACGCAGTATTTT. The rearrangement uses TRBV7-9 and TRBJ2-3; 12 nucleotides agree with TRBD2. CDR3 size: 18 residues. J lost 5 bases, V lost 0 bases, and 9 bases had no gene match. Per the germline V gene, CDR1 is SEHNR and CDR2 is FQNEAQ (reference sequence).

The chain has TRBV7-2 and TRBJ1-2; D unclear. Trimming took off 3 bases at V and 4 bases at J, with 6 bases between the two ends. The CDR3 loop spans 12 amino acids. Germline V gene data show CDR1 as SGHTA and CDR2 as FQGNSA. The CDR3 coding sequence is TGTGCCAGCAGCTTGGCGGGCTATGGCTACACCTTC. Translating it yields CASSLAGYGYTF.

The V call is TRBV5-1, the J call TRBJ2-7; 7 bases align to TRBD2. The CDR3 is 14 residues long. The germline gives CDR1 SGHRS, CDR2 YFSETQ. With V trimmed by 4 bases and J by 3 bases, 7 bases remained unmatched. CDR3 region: CASSPTGGFYEQYF. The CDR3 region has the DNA TGCGCCAGCAGCCCCACGGGGGGATTCTACGAGCAGTACTTC.

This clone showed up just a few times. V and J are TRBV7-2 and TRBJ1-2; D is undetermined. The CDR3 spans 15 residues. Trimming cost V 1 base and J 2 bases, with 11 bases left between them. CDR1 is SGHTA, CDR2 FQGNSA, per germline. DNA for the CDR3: TGTGCCAGCAGCTTAGTCATGACGGGGAACTATGGCTACACCTTC. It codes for CASSLVMTGNYGYTF.

As DNA, the CDR3 is TGCGCCAGCTCAGCGGGGGGGCACACCGGGGAGCTGTTTTTT. This sequence encodes CASSAGGHTGELFF. J is TRBJ2-2 and V is TRBV10-2; 10 nucleotides line up with TRBD2. The V gene's germline CDR1 is WSHSY and CDR2 SAAADI. V trimming: 8 bases; J trimming: 3 bases; junction bases outside the gene matches: 3. This CDR3 has 14 amino acids.

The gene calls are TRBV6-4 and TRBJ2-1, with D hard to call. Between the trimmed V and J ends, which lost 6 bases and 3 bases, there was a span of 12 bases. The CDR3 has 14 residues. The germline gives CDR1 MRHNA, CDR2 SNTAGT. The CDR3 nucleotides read TGTGCCAGCAGGGACCGGTCGAACTACAATGAGCAGTTCTTC. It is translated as CASRDRSNYNEQFF.